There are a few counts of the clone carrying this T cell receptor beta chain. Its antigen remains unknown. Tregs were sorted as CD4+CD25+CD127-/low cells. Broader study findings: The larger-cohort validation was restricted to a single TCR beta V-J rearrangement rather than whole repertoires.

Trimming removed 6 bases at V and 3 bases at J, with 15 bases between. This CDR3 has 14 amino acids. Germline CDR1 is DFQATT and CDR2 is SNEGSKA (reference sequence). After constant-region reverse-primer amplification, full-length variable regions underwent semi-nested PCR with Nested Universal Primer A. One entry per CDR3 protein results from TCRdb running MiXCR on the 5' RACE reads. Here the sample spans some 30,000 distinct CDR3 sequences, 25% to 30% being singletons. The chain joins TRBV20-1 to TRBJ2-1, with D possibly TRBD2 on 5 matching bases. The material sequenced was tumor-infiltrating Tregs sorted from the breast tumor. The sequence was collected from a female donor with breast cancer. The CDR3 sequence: CSACKLVNYNEQFF. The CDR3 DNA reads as TGCAGTGCCTGTAAACTAGTCAACTACAATGAGCAGTTCTTC.